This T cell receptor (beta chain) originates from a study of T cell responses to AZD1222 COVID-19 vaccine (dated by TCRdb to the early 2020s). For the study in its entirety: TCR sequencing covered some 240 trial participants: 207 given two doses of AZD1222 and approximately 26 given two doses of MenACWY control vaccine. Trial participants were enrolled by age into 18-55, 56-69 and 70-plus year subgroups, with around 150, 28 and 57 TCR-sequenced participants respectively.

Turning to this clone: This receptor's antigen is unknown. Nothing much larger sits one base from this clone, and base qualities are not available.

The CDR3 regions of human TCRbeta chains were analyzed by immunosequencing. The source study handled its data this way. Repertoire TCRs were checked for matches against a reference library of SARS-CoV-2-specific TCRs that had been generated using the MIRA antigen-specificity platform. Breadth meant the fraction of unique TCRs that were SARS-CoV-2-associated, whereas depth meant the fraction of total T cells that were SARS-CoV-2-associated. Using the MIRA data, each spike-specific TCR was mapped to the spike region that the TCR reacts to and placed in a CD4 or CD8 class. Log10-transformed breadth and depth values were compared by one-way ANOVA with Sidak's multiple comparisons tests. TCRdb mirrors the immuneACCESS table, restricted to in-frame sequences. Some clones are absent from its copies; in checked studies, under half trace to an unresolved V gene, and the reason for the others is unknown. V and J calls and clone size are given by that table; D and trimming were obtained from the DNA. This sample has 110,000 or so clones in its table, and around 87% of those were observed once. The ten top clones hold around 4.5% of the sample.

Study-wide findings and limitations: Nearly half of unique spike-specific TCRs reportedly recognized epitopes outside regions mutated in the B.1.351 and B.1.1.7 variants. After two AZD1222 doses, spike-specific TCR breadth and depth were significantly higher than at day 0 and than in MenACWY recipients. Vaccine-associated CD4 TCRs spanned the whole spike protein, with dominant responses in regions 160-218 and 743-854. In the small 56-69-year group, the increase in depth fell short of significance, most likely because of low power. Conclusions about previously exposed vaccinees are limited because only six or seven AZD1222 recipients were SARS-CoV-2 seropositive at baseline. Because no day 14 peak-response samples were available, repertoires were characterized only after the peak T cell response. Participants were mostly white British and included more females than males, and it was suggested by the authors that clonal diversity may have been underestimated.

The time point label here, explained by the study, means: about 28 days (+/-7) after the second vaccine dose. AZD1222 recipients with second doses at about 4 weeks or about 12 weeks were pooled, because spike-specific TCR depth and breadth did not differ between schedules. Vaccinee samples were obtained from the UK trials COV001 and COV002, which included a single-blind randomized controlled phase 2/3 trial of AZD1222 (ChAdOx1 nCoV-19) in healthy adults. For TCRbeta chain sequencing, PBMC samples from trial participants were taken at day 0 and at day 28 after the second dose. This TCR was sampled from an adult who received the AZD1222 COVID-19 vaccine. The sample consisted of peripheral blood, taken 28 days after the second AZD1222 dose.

The DNA sequence is given as TGTGCCAGTAGTATTTCGACAGGTGGGGGACAGCCCCAGCATTTT. This sequence encodes CASSISTGGGQPQHF. The chain is assembled from TRBV19 and TRBJ1-5, and perhaps TRBD1 as D gene, on 6 matching bases. Via the germline V gene (reference sequence), CDR1 is LNHDA and CDR2 SQIVND. Including the terminal cysteine and phenylalanine, the CDR3 comprises 15 residues. The kept DNA is CDR3 alone, 45 bases in frame from the first base. The trim is 3 bases for V and 7 bases for J, with a gap of 16 bases between the germline ends.